Each of the 25 T cell receptor beta chains below was sequenced from the same sample in a study of cytomegalovirus exposure and HLA in healthy donors. 13 Jbeta primers and 60 Vbeta primers were used for the PCR. Some clones are missing from TCRdb's copy, which holds only in-frame ones; the method was immunoSEQ multiplex PCR. This table has 200,000 to 250,000 clones, 75% to 80% appearing once. The sequencing sample was made of PBMCs. The receptors originated from a man younger than 30 in good health and CMV-seronegative.

This chain connects TRBV27 to TRBJ1-2, with 9 bases fitting TRBD1. The CDR3 is made up of 16 amino acids. Germline CDR1 and CDR2: MNHEY and SMNVEV (reference sequence). V was clipped by 5 bases and J by 4 bases; unmatched bases: 11. For the CDR3, the DNA is TGTGCCAGCAGTCTAATAGGACAGGGGAAAGTCTATGGCTACACCTTC. It codes for CASSLIGQGKVYGYTF.

This clone is a singleton in its sample. CDR3 bases: TGTGCCAGCAGCCTCTTGAGGACAGGGGTTTTAAGAACCGGGGAGCTGTTTTTT. Protein: CASSLLRTGVLRTGELFF. The rearrangement uses TRBV28 and TRBJ2-2; 9 nucleotides line up with TRBD1. The CDR3 consists of 18 residues. The junction had 16 bases not matched to a gene; V was cut back by 6 bases and J by 5 bases. Germline V CDR1 and CDR2: MDHEN, SYDVKM.

The V gene is TRBV27, the J gene TRBJ1-5; 7 bases line up with TRBD1. Germline CDR1 is MNHEY and CDR2 is SMNVEV (reference sequence). Germline trimming cut 6 bases from V and 3 bases from J; bases unmatched to any gene: 5. The CDR3 is 14 amino acids. CDR3 amino acids: CASRYRGNNQPQHF. The CDR3 nucleotides read TGTGCCAGCAGGTACAGGGGAAACAATCAGCCCCAGCATTTT.

This clone was observed a handful of times. The chain is built from TRBV6-6 and TRBJ1-4; TRBD1 might be the D (6 bases). This CDR3 region has 15 residues. Per the germline V gene, CDR1 is MNHNY and CDR2 is SVGAGI (reference sequence). CDR3 DNA sequence: TGTGCTACTAACGGGGGGGACACAACTAATGAAAAACTGTTTTTT. Amino acid sequence: CATNGGDTTNEKLFF.

Only one count was recorded for this clone. V usage is TRBV7-6 and J usage is TRBJ1-1; 9 bases fit TRBD1. The CDR3 sequence is 13 residues long. Germline-derived CDR1 and CDR2 are SGHVS and FNYEAQ. Trimming removed 5 bases from V and 4 bases from J; junction bases left unmatched: 2. The CDR3 DNA is TGTGCCAGCAGCCTGGACAGGGGCACTGAAGCTTTCTTT. Translating it yields CASSLDRGTEAFF.

This clone was seen just once. This chain connects TRBV19 to TRBJ2-7, with 8 nucleotides matching TRBD1. Germline V gene data show CDR1 as LNHDA and CDR2 as SQIVND (reference sequence). V shed 5 bases and J 6 bases; nucleotides not matched to a gene: 12. The CDR3 runs to 15 residues. This chain's CDR3 is CASSPSRGLSAEQYF. The DNA of the CDR3 is TGTGCCAGTAGTCCGTCCAGGGGGCTAAGCGCCGAGCAGTACTTC.

V usage is TRBV29-1 and J usage is TRBJ1-4, with TRBD1 matching 7 bases. CDR1 is SQVTM, CDR2 ANQGSEA, per germline. V lost 6 bases, J lost 4 bases, and 11 bases stayed unmatched. This CDR3 has 15 residues. The CDR3 region is CSVRLTGTVNEKLFF. The CDR3 region has the DNA TGCAGCGTACGACTCACCGGGACAGTTAATGAAAAACTGTTTTTT.

The chain couples TRBV29-1 to TRBJ2-2, with 7 nucleotides matching TRBD2. CDR1 and CDR2 from the germline V gene are SQVTM and ANQGSEA. Trimming cost V 4 bases and J 6 bases; bases outside gene matches: 8. This CDR3 has 14 amino acids. As DNA, the CDR3 is TGCAGCGTTGTGAGGCGGGAGAGGCCCGGGGAGCTGTTTTTT. Translation: CSVVRRERPGELFF.

The rearrangement uses TRBV5-1 and TRBJ1-1, with D hard to call. The V gene lost 0 bases and the J gene lost 0 bases, with 21 bases spanning the gap. This CDR3 contains 19 residues. The germline V gene encodes CDR1 SGHRS and CDR2 YFSETQ. CDR3 sequence reads: CASSLALVREGRVNTEAFF. The CDR3 DNA follows: TGCGCCAGCAGCTTGGCTCTCGTACGGGAGGGAAGAGTGAACACTGAAGCTTTCTTT.

The chain has TRBV11-2 and TRBJ2-7; D is uncertain. The CDR3 sequence is 15 residues long. The germline CDR1 and CDR2 sequences are SGHAT and FQNNGV. Trimming cost V 6 bases and J 2 bases, with 17 bases left between them. The DNA for the CDR3 is TGTGCCAGCAGACAAATTATCGGAGTGCCCTACGAGCAGTACTTC. Protein: CASRQIIGVPYEQYF.

The V gene is TRBV21-1, the J gene TRBJ2-7; the D call in the table, TRBD1, was not verified against the DNA. TRBV21-1 is a known pseudogene. This CDR3 comprises 17 residues. In DNA, the CDR3 is TGTGCCAGCAGCAAAAGGGACAAGCCGCACACCTGCTACGAGCAGTACTTC. It is translated as CASSKRDKPHTCYEQYF.

With respect to this clone: A junction boundary mismatches the germline segment, possibly from a read error. This chain uses TRBV7-7 with TRBJ1-6; 8 positions agree with TRBD1. CDR3 length equals 14 residues. Germline V CDR1 and CDR2: SSHAT, FNYEAQ (reference sequence). CDR3 nucleotides: TGTGCTAGCAGTGAGGGACAGGCCAATTCACCCCTCCACTTT. Its protein is CASSEGQANSPLHF.

This rearrangement joins TRBV6-5 to TRBJ2-7; TRBD1 matches 9 bases. The CDR3 runs 14 residues. Germline values: CDR1 MNHEY, CDR2 SVGAGI. Trimming at V came to 4 bases and at J to 4 bases, leaving 5 bases not matched to a gene. CDR3 in amino acids: CASSWDRAQYEQYF. For the CDR3, the DNA is TGTGCCAGCAGTTGGGACAGGGCGCAGTACGAGCAGTACTTC.

The CDR3 DNA reads TGTGCCAGCAGTGAAGCGCCCAGGCGGGGTGGCTACACCTTC. This translates into CASSEAPRRGGYTF. The chain is built from TRBV6-1 and TRBJ1-2; the D is unclear. V lost 0 bases, J lost 7 bases, and 12 bases lay in between. This CDR3 region has 14 residues. CDR1 and CDR2 (germline): MNHNS, SASEGT.

In this sample, this clone turned up once. The V and J genes are TRBV18 and TRBJ2-7, with 9 positions matching TRBD1. The germline V gene encodes CDR1 KGHSH and CDR2 LQKENI. The CDR3 is made up of 15 amino acids. The trim removed 2 bases at V and 2 bases at J, leaving 4 bases unmatched. For the CDR3, the DNA is TGTGCCAGCTCACCAACACAGGGGGCAACCTACGAGCAGTACTTC. Translated, it gives CASSPTQGATYEQYF. Complete variable domain (other parts from reference TRBV18 and TRBJ2-7): NAGVMQNPRHLVRRRGQEARLRCSPMKGHSHVYWYRQLPEEGLKFMVYLQKENIIDESGMPKERFSAEFPKEGPSILRIQQVVRGDSAAYFCASSPTQGATYEQYFGPGTRLTVT.

The V call is TRBV20-1, the J call TRBJ2-1, with TRBD1 as a possible D gene (5 bases). CDR3 size: 10 residues. The V end lost 0 bases, the J end lost 15 bases, and 9 bases lay between the germline ends. CDR1 and CDR2 (germline): DFQATT, SNEGSKA (reference sequence). The DNA for the CDR3 is TGCAGTGCTAGAGATCCAAGGGGGTTCTTC. Protein sequence: CSARDPRGFF.

The chain links TRBV7-6 to TRBJ1-2, with 7 bases identical to TRBD1. J was trimmed by 7 bases and V by 0 bases; bases with no gene match: 8. Germline V CDR1 and CDR2: SGHVS, FNYEAQ. The CDR3 runs 15 residues. CDR3: CASSLADRVDGGYTF. As DNA, the CDR3 is TGTGCCAGCAGCTTAGCTGACAGGGTGGATGGTGGCTACACCTTC.

V gene TRBV18 combines with J gene TRBJ2-5, with D maybe TRBD1 (6 bases). The CDR3 loop spans 15 amino acids. V was cut by 2 bases and J by 4 bases, with 14 bases left in between. The germline gives CDR1 KGHSH, CDR2 LQKENI. CDR3 DNA: TGTGCCAGCTCACCAGTCGAACAGGGTACAGAGACCCAGTACTTC. As protein: CASSPVEQGTETQYF.

The rearrangement links TRBV10-2 to TRBJ2-1; D might be TRBD2 (6 bases). The germline V and J ends were trimmed by 0 bases and 10 bases, with 10 bases remaining between them. The CDR3 has 13 residues. Per germline, CDR1 WSHSY and CDR2 SAAADI. The CDR3 DNA is TGCGCCAGCAGTGAGTCGACGGCGGGAGAGCAGTTCTTC. Its translation: CASSESTAGEQFF.

The rearrangement joins TRBV21-1 to TRBJ2-2; TRBD1, the D gene given by the table, was not confirmed from the DNA. TRBV21-1 constitutes a pseudogene. This CDR3 is 16 amino acids long. In DNA, the CDR3 is TGTGCCAGCAGCAAAGGGGTCGGGGACAGGACCGGGGAGCTGTTTTTT. Translation gives CASSKGVGDRTGELFF.

This clone came up many times. V is TRBV25-1 and J is TRBJ2-2; tentative D call: TRBD1 (6 bases). This CDR3 contains 15 residues. The V end was cut by 1 base, the J end by 9 bases, with 15 bases between. Per the germline V gene, CDR1 is MGHDK and CDR2 is SYGVNS. CDR3 sequence (DNA): TGTGCCAGCAGTGAATCGGACAGTTCTCCATGGGAGCTGTTTTTT. The encoded protein is CASSESDSSPWELFF.

The chain is built from TRBV6-5 and TRBJ1-5; a weak D match, TRBD1 (6 bases). Trimming pared 7 bases from V and 4 bases from J, leaving 14 bases between. This CDR3 has 14 amino acids. Germline V gene data show CDR1 as MNHEY and CDR2 as SVGAGI. The CDR3: CASTEDSENQPQHF. CDR3 DNA sequence: TGTGCCAGCACGGAGGACAGCGAAAATCAGCCCCAGCATTTT.

CDR3 protein: CASRSQGETQYF. The DNA of the CDR3 is TGTGCCAGCAGAAGTCAGGGGGAGACCCAGTACTTC. The chain employs TRBV14 and TRBJ2-5, with D perhaps matching TRBD1 (6 bases). Germline-derived CDR1 and CDR2 are SGHDN and FVKESK. The germline V and J ends were trimmed by 6 bases and 5 bases, with 10 bases remaining between them. The CDR3 covers 12 residues.

The chain combines TRBV19 with TRBJ2-1; weak D call: TRBD2 (5 bases). The CDR3 contains 14 residues. Germline V gene sequence: CDR1 LNHDA, CDR2 SQIVND (reference sequence). The V gene lost 4 bases and the J gene lost 2 bases, with 9 bases spanning the gap. CDR3 nucleotides: TGTGCCAGTAGTAATGCGGGCCCCTACAATGAGCAGTTCTTC. Translating gives CASSNAGPYNEQFF. The full variable domain, completed using reference TRBV19 and TRBJ2-1, is DGGITQSPKYLFRKEGQNVTLSCEQNLNHDAMYWYRQDPGQGLRLIYYSQIVNDFQKGDIAEGYSVSREKKESFPLTVTSAQKNPTAFYLCASSNAGPYNEQFFGPGTRLTVL.

The chain carries TRBV4-3 and TRBJ1-5, with 7 bases fitting TRBD1. Trimming removed 0 bases from V and 7 bases from J; junction bases left unmatched: 6. The CDR3 consists of 15 residues. The germline gives CDR1 LGHNA, CDR2 YSLEER. The CDR3 DNA reads as TGCGCCAGCAGCCAAGATCAAGGGGGCTGGCAGCCCCAGCATTTT. This encodes CASSQDQGGWQPQHF.